The next 19 T cell receptor beta chains were all read from a single sample in a study of T cell responses to AZD1222 COVID-19 vaccine. Assay used: immunoSEQ multiplex PCR; TCRdb lists only in-frame clones, some missing. The sample carries about 170,000 clones, around nine tenths recorded once. The sample was peripheral blood, taken 28 days after the second AZD1222 dose. All receptors come from an adult who received the AZD1222 COVID-19 vaccine.

The chain links TRBV11-2 to TRBJ2-2; the D is unclear. V shed 8 bases and J shed 5 bases, with 9 bases lying between them. The CDR3 loop spans 12 amino acids. Germline assignment: CDR1 SGHAT and CDR2 FQNNGV. CDR3 DNA: TGTGCCAGCGCTAAGTCGACCGGGGAGCTGTTTTTT. It codes for CASAKSTGELFF.

This sequence joins TRBV3-1 (or the pseudogene TRBV3-2) and TRBJ1-1, with D tentatively TRBD1 (5 bases). The CDR3 runs to 13 residues. With 4 bases removed from V and 3 bases from J, the gap between germline ends came to 9 bases. In germline, CDR1 is LGHDT, CDR2 YNNKEL (reference sequence). CDR3 sequence reads: CASSRAGHTEAFF. The CDR3 nucleotides read TGTGCCAGCAGCCGGGCGGGACACACTGAAGCTTTCTTT.

The chain couples TRBV5-6 to TRBJ2-1; D call uncertain. Germline CDR1 and CDR2: SGHDT and YYEEEE. Trimming removed 1 base from V and 9 bases from J, with 8 bases in between. The CDR3 spans 12 residues. Here the CDR3 reads CASSLLETEQFF. CDR3 DNA: TGTGCCAGCAGCTTGCTCGAGACTGAGCAGTTCTTC. The full variable domain, in which reference TRBV5-6 and TRBJ2-1 provide the parts outside the CDR3, is DAGVTQSPTHLIKTRGQQVTLRCSPKSGHDTVSWYQQALGQGPQFIFQYYEEEERQRGNFPDRFSGHQFPNYSSELNVNALLLGDSALYLCASSLLETEQFFGPGTRLTVL.

V gene TRBV19 combines with J gene TRBJ1-2; 9 positions match TRBD1. The CDR3 contains 15 residues. CDR1 and CDR2 from the germline V gene are LNHDA and SQIVND (reference sequence). V lost 0 bases, J lost 4 bases, and 3 bases stayed unmatched. The CDR3 sequence is CASSIEGTGLYGYTF. The CDR3 DNA reads as TGTGCCAGTAGTATAGAAGGGACAGGGCTCTATGGCTACACCTTC.

The chain carries TRBV11-2 and TRBJ2-2; 7 nucleotides agree with TRBD2. Germline V gives CDR1 SGHAT, CDR2 FQNNGV. This CDR3 is 16 amino acids long. J lost 5 bases, V lost 2 bases, and 8 bases had no gene match. CDR3 in amino acids: CASSLTFSRGTGELFF. The DNA of the CDR3 is TGTGCCAGCAGCTTAACCTTTTCGCGGGGGACCGGGGAGCTGTTTTTT.

The CDR3: CASSAGTGQGGNTIYF. As DNA, the CDR3 is TGTGCCAGCAGCGCGGGGACAGGGCAAGGAGGAAACACCATATATTTT. This chain links TRBV9 with TRBJ1-3; TRBD1 matches at 9 bases. The ends lost 3 bases at V and 4 bases at J; junction bases unmatched: 8. CDR3 length equals 16 residues. CDR1 and CDR2 from the germline V gene are SGDLS and YYNGEE.

The chain has TRBV7-8 and TRBJ1-5; D call uncertain. Trimming removed 5 bases from V and 3 bases from J, with 20 bases in between. Germline V gene data show CDR1 as SGHVS and CDR2 as FQNEAQ. The CDR3 spans 17 residues. The CDR3 coding sequence is TGTGCCAGCAGCCCTCGCGCAGTAGAAGCTAACAATCAGCCCCAGCATTTT. This translates into CASSPRAVEANNQPQHF.

The genes are TRBV29-1 and TRBJ1-2; 8 nucleotides match TRBD1. Germline trimming cut 7 bases from V and 2 bases from J; bases unmatched to any gene: 6. Germline values: CDR1 SQVTM, CDR2 ANQGSEA. The CDR3 loop spans 13 amino acids. CDR3 sequence: CSAGTGTNYGYTF. The CDR3 DNA sequence: TGCAGCGCCGGGACAGGCACAAACTATGGCTACACCTTC. The entire variable domain, with the rest obtained from reference TRBV29-1 and TRBJ1-2, is as follows: SAVISQKPSRDICQRGTSLTIQCQVDSQVTMMFWYRQQPGQSLTLIATANQGSEATYESGFVIDKFPISRPNLTFSTLTVSNMSPEDSSIYLCSAGTGTNYGYTFGSGTRLTVV.

V gene TRBV5-1 combines with J gene TRBJ2-5; no clear D gene. This CDR3 is built from 12 residues. In germline, CDR1 is SGHRS, CDR2 YFSETQ. The V and J ends lost 0 bases and 4 bases respectively, with 4 bases between them. The CDR3, as DNA: TGCGCCAGCAGCTTGGAAGGAGAGACCCAGTACTTC. Its translation is CASSLEGETQYF. The entire variable domain, with the rest obtained from reference TRBV5-1 and TRBJ2-5, is as follows: KAGVTQTPRYLIKTRGQQVTLSCSPISGHRSVSWYQQTPGQGLQFLFEYFSETQRNKGNFPGRFSGRQFSNSRSEMNVSTLELGDSALYLCASSLEGETQYFGPGTRLLVL.

This rearrangement joins TRBV3-1 (or the pseudogene TRBV3-2) to TRBJ2-1; no firm D call. V shed 6 bases and J shed 10 bases, with 10 bases lying between them. This CDR3 is 11 amino acids long. Per germline, CDR1 LGHDT and CDR2 YNNKEL (reference sequence). The CDR3 coding sequence is TGTGCCAGCAGTTGGTCCCGGGAGCAGTTCTTC. As protein: CASSWSREQFF.

The genes are TRBV5-5 and TRBJ1-2; 7 bases are a match to TRBD1. Trimming took 4 bases from V and 8 from J; bases not matched to a gene: 8. Germline V lookup: CDR1 SGHKS, CDR2 YYEKEE (reference sequence). The CDR3 totals 13 residues. CDR3 DNA sequence: TGTGCCAGCAGCGAGGGGGCGCAGACCGGCTACACCTTC. As protein: CASSEGAQTGYTF.

The gene calls are TRBV12-5 and TRBJ2-1; weak D call: TRBD1 (5 bases). CDR3 size: 15 residues. Germline V gives CDR1 LGHNT, CDR2 FRNRAP. V was clipped by 5 bases and J by 9 bases, with 20 bases between them. CDR3 loop: CASGEPLGPGAEQFF. CDR3 coding DNA: TGTGCTAGTGGTGAACCTCTGGGGCCCGGAGCTGAGCAGTTCTTC.

There are a few counts of this clone. This chain connects TRBV6-2 or TRBV6-3 to TRBJ2-1, with D perhaps given as TRBD1 or TRBD2 (5 bases each). Per germline, CDR1 MNHEY and CDR2 SVGEGT. The CDR3 is 20 amino acids. V was pared by 1 base and J by 9 bases, with 31 bases between. CDR3 region: CASSYLELALWRQGLFEQFF. The CDR3 DNA follows: TGTGCCAGCAGTTACTTAGAATTGGCGTTGTGGAGGCAGGGATTGTTTGAGCAGTTCTTC.

The chain joins TRBV13 to TRBJ1-1; TRBD1 is a possible D gene (5 bases). The CDR3 is 14 amino acids. Trimming took off 4 bases at V and 1 base at J, with 10 bases between the two ends. Per germline, CDR1 PRHDT and CDR2 FYEKMQ (reference sequence). CDR3 sequence reads: CASSSGGGNTEAFF. The CDR3 bases are TGTGCCAGCAGCTCCGGGGGGGGGAACACTGAAGCTTTCTTT. Together with reference TRBV13 and TRBJ1-1, the CDR3 gives the full variable domain: AAGVIQSPRHLIKEKRETATLKCYPIPRHDTVYWYQQGPGQDPQFLISFYEKMQSDKGSIPDRFSAQQFSDYHSELNMSSLELGDSALYFCASSSGGGNTEAFFGQGTRLTVV.

V and J are TRBV27 and TRBJ2-7; 10 nucleotides line up with TRBD1. The germline V gene has CDR1 MNHEY and CDR2 SMNVEV (reference sequence). The CDR3 sequence is 15 residues long. The J segment lost 3 bases and the V segment lost 6 bases, leaving 8 bases of the junction unmatched. The CDR3 loop reads CASSSPGTGVYEQYF. Here the CDR3 DNA reads TGTGCCAGCAGCTCCCCCGGGACAGGGGTCTACGAGCAGTACTTC.

The V and J genes are TRBV18 and TRBJ1-1, with D tentatively TRBD1 (5 bases). V lost 5 bases, J lost 1 base, and 8 bases lay in between. Germline loops: CDR1 KGHSH, CDR2 LQKENI. The CDR3 sequence is 13 residues long. The CDR3 region is CASSSTGNTEAFF. The CDR3 bases are TGTGCCAGCTCATCTACAGGGAACACTGAAGCTTTCTTT.

J is TRBJ1-4 and V is TRBV27; D is possibly TRBD1 (6 bases). The ends were cut back, 3 bases at V and 5 bases at J, with 10 bases in the middle. Germline V gene sequence: CDR1 MNHEY, CDR2 SMNVEV (reference sequence). CDR3 size: 14 residues. CDR3 bases: TGTGCCAGCAGTTTCACAGGGTGGAATGAAAAACTGTTTTTT. Amino acid sequence: CASSFTGWNEKLFF.

V usage is TRBV9 and J usage is TRBJ2-1, with D perhaps matching TRBD1 or TRBD2 (6 bases each). CDR3 size: 15 residues. V was pared by 0 bases and J by 10 bases, with 17 bases between. CDR1 is SGDLS and CDR2 is YYNGEE in the germline V gene. As DNA, the CDR3 is TGTGCCAGCAGCGTAGGGTTAGAAAGAGGGGGGGAGCAGTTCTTC. Its translation: CASSVGLERGGEQFF. Supplemented by reference TRBV9 and TRBJ2-1, the full variable domain reads DSGVTQTPKHLITATGQRVTLRCSPRSGDLSVYWYQQSLDQGLQFLIQYYNGEERAKGNILERFSAQQFPDLHSELNLSSLELGDSALYFCASSVGLERGGEQFFGPGTRLTVL.

This chain uses TRBV3-1 (or the pseudogene TRBV3-2) with TRBJ2-7; D uncertain. Trimming stripped 0 bases from V and 0 bases from J, with 6 bases between. CDR3 length: 14 residues. In germline, CDR1 is LGHDT, CDR2 YNNKEL (reference sequence). This chain's CDR3 is CASSQEPGSYEQYF. The DNA of the CDR3 is TGTGCCAGCAGCCAAGAGCCGGGCTCCTACGAGCAGTACTTC.